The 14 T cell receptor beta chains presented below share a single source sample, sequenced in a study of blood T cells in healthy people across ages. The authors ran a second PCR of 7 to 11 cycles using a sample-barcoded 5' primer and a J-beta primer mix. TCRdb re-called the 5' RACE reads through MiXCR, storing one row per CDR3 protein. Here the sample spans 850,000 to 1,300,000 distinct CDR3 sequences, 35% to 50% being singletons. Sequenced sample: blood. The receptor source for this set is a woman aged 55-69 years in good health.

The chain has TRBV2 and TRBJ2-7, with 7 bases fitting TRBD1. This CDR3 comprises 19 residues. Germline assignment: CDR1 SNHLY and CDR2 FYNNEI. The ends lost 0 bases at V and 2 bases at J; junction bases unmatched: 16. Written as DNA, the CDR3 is TGTGCCAGCAGTGAAGCGCCGGGGACAGTACTCTCAAGGACCTACGAGCAGTACTTC. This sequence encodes CASSEAPGTVLSRTYEQYF. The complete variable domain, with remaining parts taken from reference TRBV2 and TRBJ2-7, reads EPEVTQTPSHQVTQMGQEVILRCVPISNHLYFYWYRQILGQKVEFLVSFYNNEISEKSEIFDDQFSVERPDGSNFTLKIRSTKLEDSAMYFCASSEAPGTVLSRTYEQYFGPGTRLTVT.

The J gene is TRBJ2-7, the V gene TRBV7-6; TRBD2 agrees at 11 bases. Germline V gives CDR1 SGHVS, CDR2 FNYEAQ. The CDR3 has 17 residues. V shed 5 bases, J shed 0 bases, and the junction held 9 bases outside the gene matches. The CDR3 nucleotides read TGTGCCAGCAGCCAAGCGACTAGCGGGAACCCCTCCTACGAGCAGTACTTC. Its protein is CASSQATSGNPSYEQYF.

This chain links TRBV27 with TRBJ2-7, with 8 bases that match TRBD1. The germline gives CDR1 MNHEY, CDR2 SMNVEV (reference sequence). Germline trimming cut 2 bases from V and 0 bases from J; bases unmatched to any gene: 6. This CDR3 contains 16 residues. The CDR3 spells CASSLRQGYGSYEQYF. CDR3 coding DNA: TGTGCCAGCAGTTTAAGACAGGGGTACGGCTCCTACGAGCAGTACTTC.

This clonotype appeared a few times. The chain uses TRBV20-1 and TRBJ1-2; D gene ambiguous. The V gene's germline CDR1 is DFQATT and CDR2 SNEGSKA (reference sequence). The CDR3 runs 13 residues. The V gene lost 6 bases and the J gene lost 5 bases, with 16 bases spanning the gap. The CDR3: CSAQFDPRYGYTF. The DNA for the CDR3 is TGCAGTGCGCAATTCGACCCTAGATATGGCTACACCTTC.

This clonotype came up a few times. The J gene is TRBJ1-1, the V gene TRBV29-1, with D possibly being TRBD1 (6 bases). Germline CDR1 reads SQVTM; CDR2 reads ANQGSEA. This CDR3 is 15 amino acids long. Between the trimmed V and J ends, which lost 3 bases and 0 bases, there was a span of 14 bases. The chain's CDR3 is CSVEWDTVMNTEAFF. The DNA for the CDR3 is TGCAGCGTTGAGTGGGACACAGTCATGAACACTGAAGCTTTCTTT.

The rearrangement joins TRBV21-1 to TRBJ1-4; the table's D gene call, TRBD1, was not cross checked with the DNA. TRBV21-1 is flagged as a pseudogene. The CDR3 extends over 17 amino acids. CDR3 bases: TGTGCCAGCAGCAAAATTTTGAGGGGCAGACCTAATGAAAAACTGTTTTTT. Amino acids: CASSKILRGRPNEKLFF.

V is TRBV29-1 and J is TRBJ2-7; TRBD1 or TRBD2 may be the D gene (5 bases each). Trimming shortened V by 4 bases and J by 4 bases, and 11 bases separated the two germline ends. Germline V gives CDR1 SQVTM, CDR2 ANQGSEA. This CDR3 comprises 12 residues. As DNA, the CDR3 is TGCAGCGTTGTGGGGACCAAATACGAGCAGTACTTC. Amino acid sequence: CSVVGTKYEQYF.

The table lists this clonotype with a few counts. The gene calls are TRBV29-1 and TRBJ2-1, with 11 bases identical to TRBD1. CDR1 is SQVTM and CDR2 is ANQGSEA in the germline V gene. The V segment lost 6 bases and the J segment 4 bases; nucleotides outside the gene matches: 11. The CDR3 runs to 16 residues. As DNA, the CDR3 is TGCAGCGTCGCGTCACCCGGGACAGGGGGTTACAATGAGCAGTTCTTC. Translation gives CSVASPGTGGYNEQFF.

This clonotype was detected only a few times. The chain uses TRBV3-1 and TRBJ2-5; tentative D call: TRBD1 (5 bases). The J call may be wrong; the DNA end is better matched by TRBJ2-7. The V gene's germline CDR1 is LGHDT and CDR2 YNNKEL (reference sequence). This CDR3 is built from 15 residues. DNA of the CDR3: TGTGCCAGCAGCCAAGCCCAGGGAAACCCCTACGAGCAGTACTTC. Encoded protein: CASSQAQGNPYEQYF.

CDR3 DNA: TGTGCCAGCCAGGACTACTACAATGAGCAGTTCTTC. It is translated as CASQDYYNEQFF. The chain is built from TRBV25-1 and TRBJ2-1; TRBD2 might be the D (6 bases). Trimming left V 8 bases short and J 3 bases short, with 8 bases between. Germline V gives CDR1 MGHDK, CDR2 SYGVNS. CDR3 size: 12 residues.

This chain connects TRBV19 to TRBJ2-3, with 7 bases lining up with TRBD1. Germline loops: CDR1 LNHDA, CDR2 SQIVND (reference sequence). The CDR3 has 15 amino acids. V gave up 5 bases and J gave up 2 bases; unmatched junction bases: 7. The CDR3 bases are TGTGCCAGTAGTGGCGAAGGGGGCTTCACAGATACGCAGTATTTT. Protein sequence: CASSGEGGFTDTQYF. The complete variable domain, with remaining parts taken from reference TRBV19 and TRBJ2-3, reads DGGITQSPKYLFRKEGQNVTLSCEQNLNHDAMYWYRQDPGQGLRLIYYSQIVNDFQKGDIAEGYSVSREKKESFPLTVTSAQKNPTAFYLCASSGEGGFTDTQYFGPGTRLTVL.

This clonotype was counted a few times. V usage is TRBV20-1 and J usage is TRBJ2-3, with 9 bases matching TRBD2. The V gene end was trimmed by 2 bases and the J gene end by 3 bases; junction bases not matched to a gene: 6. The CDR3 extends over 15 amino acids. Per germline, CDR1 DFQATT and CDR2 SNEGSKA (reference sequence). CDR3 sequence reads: CSARPPLAGTDTQYF. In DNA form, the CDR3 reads TGCAGTGCTAGACCCCCTCTAGCGGGAACAGATACGCAGTATTTT.

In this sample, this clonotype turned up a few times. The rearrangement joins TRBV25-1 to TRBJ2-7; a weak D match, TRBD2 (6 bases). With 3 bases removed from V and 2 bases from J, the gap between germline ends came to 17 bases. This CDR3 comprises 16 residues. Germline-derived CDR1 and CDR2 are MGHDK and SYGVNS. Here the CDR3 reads CASSDGGGQGPYEQYF. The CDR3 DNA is TGTGCCAGCAGTGATGGAGGAGGGCAGGGCCCCTACGAGCAGTACTTC.

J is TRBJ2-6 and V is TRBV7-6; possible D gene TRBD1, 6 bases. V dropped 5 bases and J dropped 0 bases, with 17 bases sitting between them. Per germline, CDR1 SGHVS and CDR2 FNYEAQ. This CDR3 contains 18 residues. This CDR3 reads CASSKGHLTSSGANVLTF. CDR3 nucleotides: TGTGCCAGCAGCAAGGGACATCTTACTAGCTCTGGGGCCAACGTCCTGACTTTC.